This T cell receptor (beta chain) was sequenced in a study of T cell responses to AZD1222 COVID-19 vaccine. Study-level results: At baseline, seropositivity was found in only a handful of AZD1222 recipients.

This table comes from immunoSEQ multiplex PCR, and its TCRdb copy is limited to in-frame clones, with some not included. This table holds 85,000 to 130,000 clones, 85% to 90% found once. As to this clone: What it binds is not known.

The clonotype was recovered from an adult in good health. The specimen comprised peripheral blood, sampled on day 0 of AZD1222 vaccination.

CDR3 in DNA: TGTGCCAGCAGTGAGAGCGGGCGCTACTACGAGCAGTACTTC. Translation: CASSESGRYYEQYF. The rearrangement links TRBV6-1 to TRBJ2-7, with D maybe TRBD2 (6 bases). Trimming pared 3 bases from V and 3 bases from J, leaving 12 bases between. Per the germline V gene, CDR1 is MNHNS and CDR2 is SASEGT. This CDR3 is 14 amino acids long.